The rows below give T cell receptor beta chains drawn from one sample of a study of T cells in Graves' hyperthyroidism and ophthalmopathy. MiXCR, applied by TCRdb to the multiplex PCR reads, yields one record per CDR3 protein. The repertoire holds fewer than 400,000 distinct CDR3 sequences, with more than 15% as singletons. The sequencing sample was made of blood. The receptors were sampled from a young woman with Graves' hyperthyroidism that later progressed to Graves' ophthalmopathy. Each CDR3 is given with its conserved first and last residue. D genes are given only for firm matches. A row's size may be missing; if present it is once, few, many or a size class.

D gene: .; V gene: TRBV20-1; J gene: TRBJ2-1; clone size: many; CDR3 DNA: TGCAGTGCTAGAGAACTAGCTGAATACAATGAGCAGTTCTTC; CDR3 protein: CSARELAEYNEQFF
D gene: TRBD2; V gene: TRBV3-1; J gene: TRBJ2-7; clone size: few; CDR3 DNA: TGTGCCAGCAGCCAGGCATTGGGAGCGGGAGGAGGGCCCTACGAGCAGTACTTC; CDR3 protein: CASSQALGAGGGPYEQYF
D gene: TRBD2; V gene: TRBV29-1; J gene: TRBJ2-3; clone size: many; CDR3 DNA: TGCAGCGTTGTCCTGTCGGCTAGCGGGAGGGGATCAGATACGCAGTATTTT; CDR3 protein: CSVVLSASGRGSDTQYF
D gene: .; V gene: TRBV7-8; J gene: TRBJ2-3; clone size: many; CDR3 DNA: TGTGCCAGCAGCTTAGCCCACGAGGTAGATACGCAGTATTTT; CDR3 protein: CASSLAHEVDTQYF
D gene: .; V gene: TRBV6-1; J gene: TRBJ2-1; clone size: .; CDR3 DNA: TGTGCCAGCACGGGATCGGACACCGGGTACAATGAGCAGTTCTTC; CDR3 protein: CASTGSDTGYNEQFF
D gene: .; V gene: TRBV2; J gene: TRBJ2-1; clone size: many; CDR3 DNA: TGTGCCAGCAGTGGAAGTAGGAACAATGAGCAGTTCTTC; CDR3 protein: CASSGSRNNEQFF
D gene: TRBD2; V gene: TRBV5-6; J gene: TRBJ2-5; clone size: .; CDR3 DNA: TGTGCCAGCAGCTATAGGACTATGGGGGGGGAGACCCAGTACTTC; CDR3 protein: CASSYRTMGGETQYF
D gene: .; V gene: TRBV30; J gene: TRBJ2-1; clone size: .; CDR3 DNA: TGTGCCTGGGTAGCGGACTCCTACAATGAGCAGTTCTTC; CDR3 protein: CAWVADSYNEQFF
D gene: .; V gene: TRBV20-1; J gene: TRBJ1-1; clone size: many; CDR3 DNA: TGCAGTGCCCCACGGGCCCTAGGAGCTTTCTTT; CDR3 protein: CSAPRALGAFF
D gene: .; V gene: TRBV18; J gene: TRBJ1-2; clone size: few; CDR3 DNA: TGTGCCAGCTCACCACAAGGCGGGGGCCTTATCGCTAACTATGGCTACACCTTC; CDR3 protein: CASSPQGGGLIANYGYTF
D gene: .; V gene: TRBV14; J gene: TRBJ2-1; clone size: many; CDR3 DNA: TGTGCCAGCAGCCAAGTTGATATCGCCGATACTTACAATGAGCAGTTCTTC; CDR3 protein: CASSQVDIADTYNEQFF
D gene: .; V gene: TRBV6-1; J gene: TRBJ2-1; clone size: .; CDR3 DNA: TGTGCCAGCAGTCCTTCAGTGAGCTCCTACAATGAGCAGTTCTTC; CDR3 protein: CASSPSVSSYNEQFF
D gene: TRBD1; V gene: TRBV28; J gene: TRBJ2-7; clone size: many; CDR3 DNA: TGTGCCAGCAGTCCAGGGACAGGGTGGTCCTACGAGCAGTACTTC; CDR3 protein: CASSPGTGWSYEQYF
D gene: .; V gene: TRBV20-1; J gene: TRBJ2-1; clone size: many; CDR3 DNA: TGCAGTGCTAGAGTAGATCATGAGCAGTTCTTC; CDR3 protein: CSARVDHEQFF
D gene: .; V gene: TRBV4-2; J gene: TRBJ1-5; clone size: many; CDR3 DNA: TGTGCCAGCAGCCAAGAGGAGAGCGATTCCAATCAGCCCCAGCATTTT; CDR3 protein: CASSQEESDSNQPQHF
D gene: .; V gene: TRBV2; J gene: TRBJ2-2; clone size: many; CDR3 DNA: TGTGCCAGCAGTTTCGAGACTCACACCGGGGAGCTGTTTTTT; CDR3 protein: CASSFETHTGELFF
D gene: TRBD2; V gene: TRBV28; J gene: TRBJ2-7; clone size: many; CDR3 DNA: TGTGCCAGCAGTCGGGAGGGGTTATCCTACGAGCAGTACTTC; CDR3 protein: CASSREGLSYEQYF
D gene: TRBD2; V gene: TRBV5-1; J gene: TRBJ2-7; clone size: few; CDR3 DNA: TGCGCCAGCAGCTTGGGGACTAGCGGGGGTACCTACGAGCAGTACTTC; CDR3 protein: CASSLGTSGGTYEQYF
D gene: .; V gene: TRBV20-1; J gene: TRBJ2-6; clone size: few; CDR3 DNA: TGCAGTGCTAGTACGGGGGCCCACTCTGGGGCCAACGTCCTGACTTTC; CDR3 protein: CSASTGAHSGANVLTF
D gene: .; V gene: TRBV2; J gene: TRBJ2-2; clone size: many; CDR3 DNA: TGTGCCAGCAGGGACCCGGGCACCGGGGAGCTGTTTTTT; CDR3 protein: CASRDPGTGELFF
D gene: TRBD2; V gene: TRBV7-3; J gene: TRBJ2-5; clone size: .; CDR3 DNA: TGTGCCAGCAGCTTACGGGGAGCGGGAGGGCCGGGGGAGACCCAGTACTTC; CDR3 protein: CASSLRGAGGPGETQYF
D gene: .; V gene: TRBV5-4; J gene: TRBJ2-7; clone size: few; CDR3 DNA: TGTGCCAGCCGAAAGGGACGGAGCGAGCAGTACTTC; CDR3 protein: CASRKGRSEQYF
D gene: .; V gene: TRBV20-1; J gene: TRBJ1-2; clone size: .; CDR3 DNA: TGCAGAGAGGGCAGGGCTTTGGTTGGGACCTTC; CDR3 protein: CREGRALVGTF
D gene: TRBD1; V gene: TRBV7-8; J gene: TRBJ2-3; clone size: many; CDR3 DNA: TGTGCCAGCAGCTCGAAATCAGGGGGCGGGCCGGGACTCACAGATACGCAGTATTTT; CDR3 protein: CASSSKSGGGPGLTDTQYF
D gene: TRBD1; V gene: TRBV11-2; J gene: TRBJ2-1; clone size: many; CDR3 DNA: TGTGCCAGCAGAAAACCGGGACAGGGTGTCAATGAGCAGTTCTTC; CDR3 protein: CASRKPGQGVNEQFF
D gene: TRBD1; V gene: TRBV28; J gene: TRBJ2-7; clone size: .; CDR3 DNA: TGTGCCAGCAGTGACCGGGACAGGGACTACGAGCAGTACTTC; CDR3 protein: CASSDRDRDYEQYF
D gene: .; V gene: TRBV3-1; J gene: TRBJ1-5; clone size: few; CDR3 DNA: TGTGCCAGCAGCTCGGGACGTAACAATCAGCCCCAGCATTTT; CDR3 protein: CASSSGRNNQPQHF